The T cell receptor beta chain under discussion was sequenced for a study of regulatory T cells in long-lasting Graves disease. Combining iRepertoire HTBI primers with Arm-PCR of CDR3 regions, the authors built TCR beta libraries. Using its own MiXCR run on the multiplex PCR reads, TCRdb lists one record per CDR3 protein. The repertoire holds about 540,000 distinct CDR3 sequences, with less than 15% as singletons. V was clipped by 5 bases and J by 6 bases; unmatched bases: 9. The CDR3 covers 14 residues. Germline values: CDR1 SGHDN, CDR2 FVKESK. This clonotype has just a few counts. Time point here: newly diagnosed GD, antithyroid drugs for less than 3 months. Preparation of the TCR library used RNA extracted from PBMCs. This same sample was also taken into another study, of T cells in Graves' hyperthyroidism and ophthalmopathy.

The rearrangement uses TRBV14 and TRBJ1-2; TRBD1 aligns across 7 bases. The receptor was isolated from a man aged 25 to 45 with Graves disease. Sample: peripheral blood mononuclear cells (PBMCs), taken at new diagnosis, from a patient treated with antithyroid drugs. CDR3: CASSLYRGGNGYTF. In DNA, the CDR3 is TGTGCCAGCAGCTTATACAGGGGCGGGAATGGCTACACCTTC. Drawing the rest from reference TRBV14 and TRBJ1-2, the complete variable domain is EAGVTQFPSHSVIEKGQTVTLRCDPISGHDNLYWYRRVMGKEIKFLLHFVKESKQDESGMPNNRFLAERTGGTYSTLKVQPAELEDSGVYFCASSLYRGGNGYTFGSGTRLTVV.